This TCR beta chain derives from a study of blood T cell repertoires in COVID-19. Overall study: The study drew acute and convalescent COVID-19 samples from the United States, Italy and Spain. PBMCs, B-cell-depleted T cells, or T cells provided the cDNA or gDNA that made up the material.

V dropped 4 bases and J dropped 3; count of bases not matched to a gene: 3. CDR1 is SGHNT and CDR2 is YYREEE in the germline V gene (reference sequence). The CDR3 has 15 amino acids. Study processing details: Quantification of nucleated cells was approximated via reference gene primer amplification. Assay: immunoSEQ multiplex PCR; the TCRdb copy retains only in-frame clones and omits some. V, J and clone size derive from that table, while D and trimming were established from the DNA sequence. This repertoire shows over 100,000 clones, almost 85% found once; its top ten account for 9.9%. Sequenced material: peripheral blood. The gene calls are TRBV5-4 and TRBJ2-3, with 12 nucleotides matching TRBD1. The receptor was derived from a man in his forties with active or convalescent COVID-19. CDR3 protein: CASSRDRGLTDTQYF. For the CDR3, the DNA is TGTGCCAGCAGCCGGGACAGGGGGCTTACAGATACGCAGTATTTT.